This section outlines one T cell receptor (beta chain) sequence together with its context. This specimen belongs to a study of cytotoxic CD8 clonotypes in ibrutinib-treated CLL. Study-level background: Response material was collected after a median about 12 months of treatment, range 6 to 36.

Looked up from germline, CDR1 is SGHNT and CDR2 is YYREEE (reference sequence). This CDR3 contains 15 residues. J gave up 7 bases and V 0 bases, and 6 bases lay outside the gene matches. Sequencing was designed to attain a depth spanning 1 in 200,000 to 1 in 1 million T cells. The method was immunoSEQ multiplex PCR; TCRdb's version includes in-frame clones alone and lacks a portion of them. This sample has roughly 40,000 clones; roughly 65% occur once, and the top ten carry about 7%. Genomic DNA in a quantity of about 2 micrograms was derived from cryopreserved PBMCs for TCR beta libraries. Sequencing was performed on PBMCs, taken at disease progression, from a patient treated with ibrutinib. This TCR was sampled from a human donor with chronic lymphocytic leukemia. The V call is TRBV5-4, the J call TRBJ2-1; TRBD2 matches at 8 bases. In DNA, the CDR3 is TGTGCCAGCAGCTTGGCGGGAGGGCTCGGGAATGAGCAGTTCTTC. Amino acids: CASSLAGGLGNEQFF. The whole variable domain, remainder taken from reference TRBV5-4 and TRBJ2-1, is ETGVTQSPTHLIKTRGQQVTLRCSSQSGHNTVSWYQQALGQGPQFIFQYYREEENGRGNFPPRFSGLQFPNYSSELNVNALELDDSALYLCASSLAGGLGNEQFFGPGTRLTVL.